This T cell receptor beta chain was retrieved from a study of blood T cell repertoires in COVID-19. This clone came up once. V lost 1 base to trimming and J lost 4 bases, with 13 bases between them. Germline assignment: CDR1 LNHNV and CDR2 YYDKDF (reference sequence). This CDR3 is 15 amino acids long. Per the original methods: Quantification of nucleated cells was approximated via reference gene primer amplification. Assay used: immunoSEQ multiplex PCR; TCRdb lists only in-frame clones, some missing. For V, J and clone size, that table is used; D and trimming come from the DNA. Found here are more than 300,000 clones, 85% to 95% of them singletons; the top ten hold almost 4%. Across under 25 US areas, participants ranged in age from about 18 to 100 years.

The receptor was derived from a woman younger than 45 who had been exposed to COVID-19. Source material: PBMCs or T cells enriched from blood (not recorded which). The chain carries TRBV15 and TRBJ1-1; possible D gene TRBD1, 5 bases. The CDR3: CATSRVVLGGTEAFF. The CDR3 DNA reads TGTGCCACCAGCAGAGTAGTATTGGGGGGCACTGAAGCTTTCTTT.